This T cell receptor beta chain originates from a study of cytomegalovirus exposure and HLA in healthy donors. TCRdb's table, derived via immunoSEQ multiplex PCR, lists solely in-frame clones and lacks some. The table lists some 99,000 clones, about nine tenths of them singletons. J was trimmed by 4 bases and V by 0 bases; bases with no gene match: 6. Looked up from germline, CDR1 is KGHSH and CDR2 is LQKENI. The CDR3 consists of 15 residues. The source is a woman aged 18-30 years in good health and CMV-seronegative. The gene calls are TRBV18 and TRBJ2-7; 7 nucleotides agree with TRBD2. The sequencing sample was made of PBMCs. The CDR3 nucleotides read TGTGCCAGCTCACCACCCGGGCGGGAGAGGTACGAGCAGTACTTC. It specifies CASSPPGRERYEQYF.